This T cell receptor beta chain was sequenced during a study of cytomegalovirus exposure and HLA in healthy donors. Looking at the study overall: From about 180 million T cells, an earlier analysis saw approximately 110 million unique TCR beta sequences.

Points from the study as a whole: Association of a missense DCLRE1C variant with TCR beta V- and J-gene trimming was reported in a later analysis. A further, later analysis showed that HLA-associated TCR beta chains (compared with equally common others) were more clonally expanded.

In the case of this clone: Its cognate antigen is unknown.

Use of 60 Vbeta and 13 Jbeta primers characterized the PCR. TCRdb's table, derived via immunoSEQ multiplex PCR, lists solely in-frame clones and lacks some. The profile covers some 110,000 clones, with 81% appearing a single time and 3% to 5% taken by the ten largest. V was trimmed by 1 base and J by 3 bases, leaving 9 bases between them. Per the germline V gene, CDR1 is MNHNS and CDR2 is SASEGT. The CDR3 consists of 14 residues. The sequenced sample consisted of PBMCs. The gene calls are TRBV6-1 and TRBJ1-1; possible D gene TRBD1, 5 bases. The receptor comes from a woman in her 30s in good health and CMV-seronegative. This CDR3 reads CASSEGVGDTEAFF. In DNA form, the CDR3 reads TGTGCCAGCAGTGAAGGGGTAGGGGACACTGAAGCTTTCTTT.